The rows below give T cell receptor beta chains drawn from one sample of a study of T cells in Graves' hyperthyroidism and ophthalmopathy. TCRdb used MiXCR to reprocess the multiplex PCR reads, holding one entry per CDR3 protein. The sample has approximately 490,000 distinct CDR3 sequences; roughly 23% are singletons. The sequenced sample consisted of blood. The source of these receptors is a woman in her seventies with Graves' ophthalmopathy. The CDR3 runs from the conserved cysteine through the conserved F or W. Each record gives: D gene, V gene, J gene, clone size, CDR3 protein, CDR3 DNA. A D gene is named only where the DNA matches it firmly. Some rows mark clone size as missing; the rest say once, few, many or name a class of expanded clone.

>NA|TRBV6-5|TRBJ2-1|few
CASSYQGSVEQFF
TGTGCCAGCAGTTACCAGGGGTCCGTTGAGCAGTTCTTC
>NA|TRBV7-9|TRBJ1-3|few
CASSLFGRDSGNTIYF
TGTGCCAGCAGCTTATTTGGCCGCGACTCTGGAAACACCATATATTTT
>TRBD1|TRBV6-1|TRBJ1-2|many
CACSRGQGDGYTF
TGTGCCTGTTCTAGGGGACAGGGTGATGGCTACACCTTC
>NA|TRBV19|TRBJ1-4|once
CASSINEKLFF
TGTGCCAGTAGTATTAATGAAAAACTGTTTTTT
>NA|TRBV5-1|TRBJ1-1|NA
CASSSDLSNTEAFF
TGCGCCAGCAGCTCGGACCTGTCGAACACTGAAGCTTTCTTT
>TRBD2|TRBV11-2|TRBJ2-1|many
CASSRTSGRNEQFF
TGTGCCAGCAGCCGGACTAGCGGGAGGAATGAGCAGTTCTTC
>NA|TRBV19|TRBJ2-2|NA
CASSIFRAAGELFF
TGTGCCAGTAGTATCTTCAGGGCCGCCGGGGAGCTGTTTTTT
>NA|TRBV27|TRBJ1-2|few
CASSLSNSHVDYGYTF
TGTGCCAGCAGTTTATCGAACTCTCACGTGGACTATGGCTACACCTTC
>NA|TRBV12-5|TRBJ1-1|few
CASGLATGAGRLIMNTEAFF
TGTGCTAGTGGTTTGGCCACCGGGGCGGGGCGCTTGATCATGAACACTGAAGCTTTCTTT
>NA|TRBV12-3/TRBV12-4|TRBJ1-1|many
CASRFSRVTEAFF
TGTGCCAGCAGATTTTCCCGGGTCACTGAAGCTTTCTTT
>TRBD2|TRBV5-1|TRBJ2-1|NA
CASTGRLAGAQQFF
TGCGCCAGCACCGGGAGGTTAGCGGGAGCCCAGCAGTTCTTC
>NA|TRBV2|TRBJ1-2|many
CASSARTQGIGGYTF
TGTGCCAGCAGTGCCCGGACACAGGGAATAGGCGGCTACACCTTC
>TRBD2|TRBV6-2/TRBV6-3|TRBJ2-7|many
CASSYGLAGGAYEQYF
TGTGCCAGCAGTTACGGCCTAGCGGGAGGGGCCTACGAGCAGTACTTC
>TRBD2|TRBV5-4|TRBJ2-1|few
CASSYGTSGRANNEQFF
TGTGCCAGCAGCTACGGGACTAGCGGGAGAGCTAACAATGAGCAGTTCTTC
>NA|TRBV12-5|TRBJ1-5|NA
CASGLVPQAGSGSRRNQPQHF
TGTGCTAGTGGTTTGGTACCACAGGCCGGGAGCGGGAGTAGGCGCAATCAGCCCCAGCATTTT
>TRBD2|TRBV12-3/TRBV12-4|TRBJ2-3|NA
CASHRVRASGSSTDTQYF
TGTGCCAGCCATAGGGTACGGGCTAGCGGGAGTAGCACAGATACGCAGTATTTT
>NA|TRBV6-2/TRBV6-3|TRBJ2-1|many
CASSYLEAAGYNEQFF
TGTGCCAGCAGTTACCTTGAGGCGGCCGGGTACAATGAGCAGTTCTTC
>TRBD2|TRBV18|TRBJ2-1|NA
CASSPGTSGWSSYNEQFF
TGTGCCAGCTCACCAGGGACTAGCGGGTGGAGCTCCTACAATGAGCAGTTCTTC
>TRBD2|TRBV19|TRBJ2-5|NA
CASSIGTSGSGETQYF
TGTGCCAGTAGTATTGGGACTAGCGGGAGCGGTGAGACCCAGTACTTC
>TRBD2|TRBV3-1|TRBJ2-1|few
CASSQYTGGPYNEQFF
TGTGCCAGCAGCCAATATACGGGAGGGCCGTACAATGAGCAGTTCTTC
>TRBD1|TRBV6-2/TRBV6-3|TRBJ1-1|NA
CASSRGQGASEAFF
TGTGCCAGCAGCCGCGGACAGGGGGCGTCTGAAGCTTTCTTT
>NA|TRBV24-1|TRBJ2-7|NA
CATSRLRANAYEQYF
TGTGCCACCTCCCGGTTGAGGGCGAACGCATACGAGCAGTACTTC
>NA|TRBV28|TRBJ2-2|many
CASSATSYTGELFF
TGTGCCAGCAGTGCCACTTCCTACACCGGGGAGCTGTTTTTT
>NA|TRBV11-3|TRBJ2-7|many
CASSLGGSSSYEQYF
TGTGCCAGCAGCTTGGGCGGTTCCAGCTCCTACGAGCAGTACTTC